Each of the 11 T cell receptor beta chains below was sequenced from the same sample in a study of T cell responses to AZD1222 COVID-19 vaccine. Clones were read by immunoSEQ multiplex PCR, and TCRdb kept only the in-frame ones, dropping some. The sample lists about 120,000 clones; over 75% were seen once. Specimen: peripheral blood, collected on day 0 of AZD1222 vaccination. Source of these receptors: an adult in good health.

The chain combines TRBV10-3 with TRBJ2-4; 9 nucleotides match TRBD1. Trimming at V came to 5 bases and at J to 7 bases, leaving 9 bases not matched to a gene. Germline V gene sequence: CDR1 ENHRY, CDR2 SYGVKD. The CDR3 is 15 amino acids. CDR3 loop: CAISFAAGQGNIQYF. CDR3 sequence (DNA): TGTGCCATCAGTTTCGCCGCGGGACAGGGTAACATTCAGTACTTC.

The chain links TRBV30 to TRBJ1-1, with D uncertain. The CDR3 totals 12 residues. CDR1 GTSNPN and CDR2 SVGIG come from the germline V gene (reference sequence). V was trimmed by 1 base and J by 4 bases, leaving 7 bases between them. CDR3 in amino acids: CAWSEEGTEAFF. The CDR3 bases are TGTGCCTGGAGTGAGGAGGGCACTGAAGCTTTCTTT.

The rearrangement links TRBV5-4 to TRBJ1-3; no firm D call. Germline V gives CDR1 SGHNT, CDR2 YYREEE (reference sequence). The germline V and J ends were trimmed by 4 bases and 3 bases, with 14 bases remaining between them. The CDR3 spans 15 residues. The CDR3 is CASSPDPNVGNTIYF. CDR3 DNA: TGTGCCAGCAGCCCGGACCCGAATGTTGGAAACACCATATATTTT.

J is TRBJ2-2 and V is TRBV5-4, with D unresolved. Germline V gene lookup returns CDR1 SGHNT and CDR2 YYREEE (reference sequence). The CDR3 length is 12 residues. Trimming removed 5 bases at V and 7 bases at J, with 9 bases between. The CDR3 coding sequence is TGTGCCAGCAGTCCGGGCCTCGGGGAGCTGTTTTTT. It translates to CASSPGLGELFF.

The V call is TRBV2, the J call TRBJ2-3; TRBD2 matches at 12 bases. V was clipped by 3 bases and J by 6 bases; unmatched bases: 4. This CDR3 spans 15 amino acids. The germline V gene encodes CDR1 SNHLY and CDR2 FYNNEI. CDR3 in DNA: TGTGCCAGCAGTGAGGCACTAGCGGGAGGTGATACGCAGTATTTT. Translated: CASSEALAGGDTQYF. Full variable domain (rest looked up from reference TRBV2 and TRBJ2-3): EPEVTQTPSHQVTQMGQEVILRCVPISNHLYFYWYRQILGQKVEFLVSFYNNEISEKSEIFDDQFSVERPDGSNFTLKIRSTKLEDSAMYFCASSEALAGGDTQYFGPGTRLTVL.

This sequence joins TRBV7-8 and TRBJ1-4; 9 nucleotides line up with TRBD1. CDR1 is SGHVS, CDR2 FQNEAQ, per germline. With V trimmed by 3 bases and J by 7 bases, 6 bases remained unmatched. The CDR3 runs 15 residues. CDR3 protein: CASSFLPTGGEKLFF. Here the CDR3 DNA reads TGTGCCAGCAGCTTTTTGCCGACAGGGGGTGAAAAACTGTTTTTT.

The J gene is TRBJ1-3, the V gene TRBV7-2, with no clear D. The germline V and J ends were trimmed by 5 bases and 0 bases, with 11 bases remaining between them. The CDR3 length is 15 residues. CDR1 and CDR2 (germline): SGHTA, FQGNSA. The CDR3 nucleotides are TGTGCCAGCAGCGCGGGCGCCAGCTCTGGAAACACCATATATTTT. This codes for CASSAGASSGNTIYF.

V is TRBV19 and J is TRBJ2-7; TRBD1 is a possible D gene (5 bases). Germline CDR1 and CDR2: LNHDA and SQIVND (reference sequence). V lost 4 bases to trimming and J lost 2 bases, with 18 bases between them. The CDR3 contains 16 residues. The CDR3 sequence: CASSTTTSPGPYEQYF. The CDR3 coding sequence is TGTGCCAGTAGTACCACGACGTCCCCAGGGCCCTACGAGCAGTACTTC.

The chain has TRBV19 and TRBJ1-4, with a possible D match to TRBD1 (5 bases). Germline loops: CDR1 LNHDA, CDR2 SQIVND (reference sequence). Trimming cost V 5 bases and J 5 bases, with 12 bases left between them. CDR3 length: 14 amino acids. DNA for the CDR3: TGTGCCAGTAGTCCAGGGACGGGAAATGAAAAACTGTTTTTT. Encoded protein: CASSPGTGNEKLFF.

The chain employs TRBV4-3 and TRBJ1-2; 9 bases are shared with TRBD1. V gave up 3 bases and J gave up 8 bases; unmatched junction bases: 10. Germline V CDR1 and CDR2: LGHNA, YSLEER. CDR3 length: 15 residues. The CDR3: CASSQISQGARGYTF. The CDR3 DNA follows: TGCGCCAGCAGCCAGATCTCACAGGGGGCTCGGGGCTACACCTTC.

This clone was found once. CDR3 protein: CASSSPGSLTYEQYF. DNA for the CDR3: TGTGCCAGCAGCTCACCAGGGTCGTTAACCTACGAGCAGTACTTC. This sequence joins TRBV27 and TRBJ2-7; a possible D gene is TRBD1 (5 bases). V was clipped by 6 bases and J by 2 bases, with 17 bases between them. The germline V gene encodes CDR1 MNHEY and CDR2 SMNVEV (reference sequence). The CDR3 length is 15 residues.